Shown below are 26 T cell receptor beta chains from a single sample sequenced in a study of T cell responses to AZD1222 COVID-19 vaccine. Only in-frame clones appear in the TCRdb table, and some are missing; sequencing was by immunoSEQ multiplex PCR. The sample records 120,000 or so clones, around 89% being singletons. This specimen was peripheral blood, taken 28 days after the second AZD1222 dose. The receptors were gathered from an adult who received the AZD1222 COVID-19 vaccine.

CDR3 bases: TGTGCCAGCAGCAGTCCGGGACAGGGGGCGCCCGGGACCCAGTACTTC. Its protein product is CASSSPGQGAPGTQYF. V gene TRBV7-2 combines with J gene TRBJ2-5; 12 nucleotides agree with TRBD1. Per the germline V gene, CDR1 is SGHTA and CDR2 is FQGNSA. Trimming cost V 5 bases and J 7 bases; bases outside gene matches: 11. The CDR3 totals 16 residues.

This sequence joins TRBV20-1 and TRBJ1-1; no definite D call. V dropped 0 bases and J dropped 7 bases, with 3 bases sitting between them. The germline CDR1 and CDR2 sequences are DFQATT and SNEGSKA (reference sequence). The CDR3 contains 10 residues. In nucleotides, the CDR3 is TGCAGTGCTAGAGATCTTGAAGCTTTCTTT. This translates into CSARDLEAFF.

The J gene is TRBJ2-6, the V gene TRBV18; D is perhaps TRBD1 (5 bases). Deletions cut 2 bases from V and 0 bases from J, with 11 bases between. Per the germline V gene, CDR1 is KGHSH and CDR2 is LQKENI. The CDR3 is made up of 17 amino acids. CDR3 nucleotide sequence: TGTGCCAGCTCACCAAGGGGCGAGTACTCTGGGGCCAACGTCCTGACTTTC. Encoded protein: CASSPRGEYSGANVLTF.

This clone was seen only once. The chain uses TRBV4-1 and TRBJ1-5; possibly TRBD1 for D (5 bases). Germline lookup yields CDR1 MGHRA and CDR2 YSYEKL. Trimming shortened V by 0 bases and J by 3 bases, and 6 bases separated the two germline ends. There are 14 residues in the CDR3. CDR3 bases: TGCGCCAGCAGCCAAGACAGGGACAATCAGCCCCAGCATTTT. Translation gives CASSQDRDNQPQHF.

The chain links TRBV6-5 to TRBJ1-2; 9 bases map to TRBD1. The junction had 7 bases not matched to a gene; V was cut back by 1 base and J by 4 bases. CDR1 and CDR2 (germline): MNHEY, SVGAGI. The CDR3 runs to 16 residues. CDR3 amino acids: CASSYYGQGRGYGYTF. CDR3 sequence (DNA): TGTGCCAGCAGTTACTACGGACAGGGGAGGGGCTATGGCTACACCTTC.

This clone was recorded a few times. The V call is TRBV30, the J call TRBJ1-2, with D perhaps TRBD1 (5 bases). The V end was cut by 7 bases, the J end by 8 bases, with 23 bases between. The CDR3 sequence is 14 residues long. Germline CDR1 and CDR2: GTSNPN and SVGIG (reference sequence). CDR3 amino acids: CASREGTFRGGYTF. In nucleotides, the CDR3 is TGTGCCTCCCGAGAGGGGACCTTCCGTGGAGGCTACACCTTC.

On this clone itself: The same CDR3 also results from other DNA sequences found in this sample. V and J are TRBV28 and TRBJ1-1; D may be TRBD1 (6 bases). The germline V gene encodes CDR1 MDHEN and CDR2 SYDVKM. CDR3 length equals 14 residues. The ends were cut back, 3 bases at V and 4 bases at J, with 12 bases in the middle. CDR3 sequence: CASSFPDSGTEAFF. The DNA for the CDR3 is TGTGCCAGCAGTTTTCCGGACAGTGGCACTGAAGCTTTCTTT.

This clone was observed a single time. The chain joins TRBV6-5 to TRBJ2-3; TRBD1 agrees at 8 bases. V trimming: 9 bases; J trimming: 1 base; junction bases outside the gene matches: 6. CDR1 is MNHEY, CDR2 SVGAGI, per germline. This CDR3 is built from 14 residues. In nucleotides, the CDR3 is TGTGCCAGTGGACAGGGTGGCGGCACAGATACGCAGTATTTT. Translating it yields CASGQGGGTDTQYF.

The chain couples TRBV25-1 to TRBJ2-5, with TRBD1 identical over 9 bases. The CDR3 sequence is 14 residues long. Germline V gene data show CDR1 as MGHDK and CDR2 as SYGVNS. V lost 1 base, J lost 3 bases, and 0 bases stayed unmatched. This CDR3 is CASSEWTGEETQYF. The CDR3 DNA reads as TGTGCCAGCAGTGAATGGACAGGGGAAGAGACCCAGTACTTC.

V gene TRBV11-2 combines with J gene TRBJ1-2, with 10 bases identical to TRBD1. The CDR3 contains 15 residues. Germline V gene data show CDR1 as SGHAT and CDR2 as FQNNGV. Trimming took 5 bases from V and 9 from J; bases not matched to a gene: 12. The CDR3 DNA sequence: TGTGCCAGCAGCCCGGGACAGGGGAAGATCAATAGCTACACCTTC. This codes for CASSPGQGKINSYTF.

The chain is built from TRBV2 and TRBJ1-2, with 7 bases matching TRBD1. Germline V gene lookup returns CDR1 SNHLY and CDR2 FYNNEI. Germline trimming cut 5 bases from V and 4 bases from J; bases unmatched to any gene: 10. This CDR3 spans 15 amino acids. CDR3 residues: CASSSGQDRSYGYTF. CDR3 DNA: TGTGCCAGCAGTTCAGGACAGGACAGATCCTATGGCTACACCTTC.

The chain is built from TRBV29-1 and TRBJ2-2; 7 nucleotides match TRBD1. Germline loops: CDR1 SQVTM, CDR2 ANQGSEA. The V segment lost 2 bases and the J segment 2 bases; nucleotides outside the gene matches: 5. The CDR3 runs 15 residues. The CDR3: CSVERGTVNTGELFF. In DNA, the CDR3 is TGCAGCGTTGAAAGAGGGACAGTTAACACCGGGGAGCTGTTTTTT.

The chain recombines TRBV5-4 with TRBJ2-5; 9 bases map to TRBD1. J gave up 5 bases and V 4 bases, and 6 bases lay outside the gene matches. Germline V gene data show CDR1 as SGHNT and CDR2 as YYREEE (reference sequence). The CDR3 runs 14 residues. CDR3 coding DNA: TGTGCCAGCAGCCTACAGGGGGCGGGGGAGACCCAGTACTTC. Translation gives CASSLQGAGETQYF.

The rearrangement joins TRBV4-2 to TRBJ1-5, with no clear D. The CDR3 consists of 15 residues. The V gene lost 3 bases and the J gene lost 5 bases, with 14 bases spanning the gap. Per germline, CDR1 LGHNA and CDR2 YNFKEQ. CDR3 sequence: CASSHERGVYQPQHF. The CDR3 region has the DNA TGTGCCAGCAGCCACGAGCGCGGGGTCTATCAGCCCCAGCATTTT.

This chain links TRBV5-1 with TRBJ2-5; TRBD1 might be the D (6 bases). Germline lookup yields CDR1 SGHRS and CDR2 YFSETQ. Trimming stripped 6 bases from V and 5 bases from J, with 17 bases between. This CDR3 is 14 amino acids long. The CDR3 region is CASTLLQGMETQYF. In DNA form, the CDR3 reads TGCGCCAGCACCTTATTACAGGGAATGGAGACCCAGTACTTC.

The V gene is TRBV4-1, the J gene TRBJ1-1, with D perhaps TRBD1 (6 bases). Trimming stripped 1 base from V and 5 bases from J, with 14 bases between. The length of the CDR3 is 15 residues. Germline V CDR1 and CDR2: MGHRA, YSYEKL. CDR3 DNA sequence: TGCGCCAGCAGCCAAGTTTGGGGGGCGTTTACTGAAGCTTTCTTT. It yields the protein CASSQVWGAFTEAFF.

The rearrangement links TRBV12-3 or TRBV12-4 to TRBJ2-7; 7 bases fit TRBD1. After removal of 6 bases from V and 7 bases from J, the junction contained 9 bases not matched to a gene. This CDR3 contains 13 residues. The CDR3 here is CASRPTGVGEQYF. The CDR3 bases are TGTGCCAGCAGGCCCACAGGGGTTGGGGAGCAGTACTTC.

The CDR3 protein is CASSLARGYEQYF. The CDR3, as DNA: TGTGCCAGCAGCTTAGCGAGGGGGTACGAGCAGTACTTC. The V call is TRBV11-1, the J call TRBJ2-7, with a tentative D call TRBD1 (6 bases). V lost 0 bases and J lost 4, with 7 bases in between. The CDR3 runs 13 residues. From germline, CDR1 is SGHAT and CDR2 FQDESV (reference sequence).

This chain uses TRBV9 with TRBJ2-1, with 10 bases identical to TRBD1. The CDR3 consists of 15 residues. Germline V lookup: CDR1 SGDLS, CDR2 YYNGEE. V was clipped by 3 bases and J by 8 bases; unmatched bases: 8. Here the CDR3 reads CASSGGQGLVHEQFF. CDR3 DNA sequence: TGTGCCAGCAGCGGGGGACAGGGGCTTGTCCATGAGCAGTTCTTC. Full variable domain (missing parts from reference TRBV9 and TRBJ2-1): DSGVTQTPKHLITATGQRVTLRCSPRSGDLSVYWYQQSLDQGLQFLIQYYNGEERAKGNILERFSAQQFPDLHSELNLSSLELGDSALYFCASSGGQGLVHEQFFGPGTRLTVL.

This clone has a single count. The V and J genes are TRBV2 and TRBJ1-1; 10 bases fit TRBD1. CDR3 length: 17 amino acids. With 0 bases clipped from V and 3 bases from J, the junction kept 7 bases outside the gene matches. The germline gives CDR1 SNHLY, CDR2 FYNNEI. CDR3 amino acids: CASSEAPPGTGDTEAFF. CDR3 nucleotide sequence: TGTGCCAGCAGTGAAGCACCCCCCGGGACAGGGGACACTGAAGCTTTCTTT.

The chain couples TRBV18 to TRBJ1-4; 9 nucleotides agree with TRBD1. Germline assignment: CDR1 KGHSH and CDR2 LQKENI. With V trimmed by 5 bases and J by 6 bases, 4 bases remained unmatched. The CDR3 extends over 14 amino acids. The CDR3 reads CASSSRTGDEKLFF. In DNA form, the CDR3 reads TGTGCCAGCTCATCTCGGACAGGGGATGAAAAACTGTTTTTT.

This chain connects TRBV11-3 to TRBJ2-5, with no clear D. The CDR3 is 13 residues long. CDR1 SGHNT and CDR2 YENEEA come from the germline V gene. The ends were cut back, 3 bases at V and 4 bases at J, with 9 bases in the middle. The CDR3 coding sequence is TGTGCCAGCAGCTTTACCTATTTAGAGACCCAGTACTTC. Translated, it gives CASSFTYLETQYF.

The gene calls are TRBV19 and TRBJ2-3; 7 bases are shared with TRBD2. The CDR3 runs to 17 residues. The trim removed 7 bases at V and 8 bases at J, leaving 21 bases unmatched. Germline CDR1 is LNHDA and CDR2 is SQIVND (reference sequence). The CDR3 nucleotides read TGTGCCAGTACCACTCGGACCTCTAGCGGCCGGGGAGGTACGCAGTATTTT. Its translation: CASTTRTSSGRGGTQYF.

V usage is TRBV29-1 and J usage is TRBJ2-7; no firm D call. The CDR3 consists of 11 residues. The germline gives CDR1 SQVTM, CDR2 ANQGSEA. Trimming stripped 5 bases from V and 4 bases from J, with 9 bases between. CDR3 sequence: CSVQKVYEQYF. The CDR3 region has the DNA TGCAGCGTTCAAAAGGTGTACGAGCAGTACTTC.

The rearrangement joins TRBV11-1 to TRBJ2-3; TRBD2 matches 9 bases. V trimming: 3 bases; J trimming: 3 bases; junction bases outside the gene matches: 4. The CDR3 consists of 15 residues. The germline gives CDR1 SGHAT, CDR2 FQDESV (reference sequence). The CDR3 DNA follows: TGTGCCAGCAGCTTTGGCGGGGGGGCTACAGATACGCAGTATTTT. This encodes CASSFGGGATDTQYF. Drawing the rest from reference TRBV11-1 and TRBJ2-3, the complete variable domain is EAEVAQSPRYKITEKSQAVAFWCDPISGHATLYWYRQILGQGPELLVQFQDESVVDDSQLPKDRFSAERLKGVDSTLKIQPAELGDSAMYLCASSFGGGATDTQYFGPGTRLTVL.

This chain joins TRBV29-1 and TRBJ2-7, with 9 nucleotides matching TRBD1. The ends lost 3 bases at V and 7 bases at J; junction bases unmatched: 4. The CDR3 has 12 amino acids. Looked up from germline, CDR1 is SQVTM and CDR2 is ANQGSEA. CDR3 DNA sequence: TGCAGCGTTGATAGGGACAGGGATGAGCAGTACTTC. Amino acids: CSVDRDRDEQYF.